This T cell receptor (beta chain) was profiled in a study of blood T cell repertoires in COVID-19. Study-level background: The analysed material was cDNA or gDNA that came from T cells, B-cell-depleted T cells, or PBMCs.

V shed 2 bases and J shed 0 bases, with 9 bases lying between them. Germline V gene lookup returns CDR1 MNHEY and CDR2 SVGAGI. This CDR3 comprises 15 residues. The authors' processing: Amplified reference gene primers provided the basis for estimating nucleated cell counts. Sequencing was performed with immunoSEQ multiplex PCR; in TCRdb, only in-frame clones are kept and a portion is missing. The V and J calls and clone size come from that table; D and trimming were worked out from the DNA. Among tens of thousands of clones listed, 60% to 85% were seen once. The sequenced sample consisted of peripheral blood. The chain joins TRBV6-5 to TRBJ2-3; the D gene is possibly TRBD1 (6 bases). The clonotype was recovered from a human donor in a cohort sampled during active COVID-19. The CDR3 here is CASSYVGASTDTQYF. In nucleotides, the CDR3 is TGTGCCAGCAGTTACGTGGGGGCCAGCACAGATACGCAGTATTTT.